Described below is a single TCR beta chain sequence and its context. CDR1 MNHEY and CDR2 SMNVEV come from the germline V gene (reference sequence). CDR3 length equals 17 residues. With 2 bases clipped from V and 10 bases from J, the junction kept 15 bases outside the gene matches. This sample stems from a study of blood T cell repertoires in COVID-19. Background on the study: COVID-19 samples collected from the United States, Italy and Spain covered acute and convalescent phases. Sample material is recorded as cDNA or gDNA derived from T cells, B-cell-depleted T cells, or PBMCs.

In the study's own analysis: Estimates of nucleated cell counts were drawn from the amplification of reference gene primers. The protocol was immunoSEQ multiplex PCR, while the TCRdb copy is restricted to in-frame clones and leaves out a portion. V and J calls and clone size are given by that table; D and trimming were obtained from the DNA. Of roughly 200,000 clones in the sample, around 85% were seen once. This chain uses TRBV27 with TRBJ1-4, with TRBD1 matching over 8 bases. The receptor's source is a man aged 60-69 years with acute or convalescent COVID-19. The sample was peripheral blood. The CDR3: CASSLEGQGARTGKLFF. Written as DNA, the CDR3 is TGTGCCAGCAGTTTAGAGGGCCAGGGGGCCAGAACGGGAAAACTGTTTTTT.